The sequence of this T cell receptor (beta chain) was determined in a study of T cells expressing NK-cell markers. Whole-study context: Cells sorted as CD3+CD56+NKG2C+, CD3+CD56+NKG2C- and CD3+CD56-NKG2C+ T cells supplied the TCR beta repertoires. One of the eight sequenced donors was seronegative, whereas the other seven were HCMV-seropositive.

Germline CDR1 and CDR2: DFQATT and SNEGSKA (reference sequence). The CDR3 is 15 residues long. TCRdb processed the 5' RACE reads again and assigns one entry to each CDR3 protein, with no DNA. The table lists some 410,000 distinct CDR3 sequences. This sequence originates from a woman aged 18 to 69 in good health. The chain recombines TRBV20-1 with TRBJ1-1; TCRdb gives TRBD1 as the D gene, but with no DNA this cannot be confirmed. The specimen sequenced was blood T cells: a sorted CD56 or NKG2C T cell subset, CD4+ or CD8+ T cells, or bulk PBMC T cells (not recorded which). The CDR3 reads CSARTGTGDGTEAFF.